This T cell receptor (beta chain) was recovered during a study of CD8 T cells in Susac syndrome. Patients with Susac syndrome met diagnostic criteria that were recently defined for definite or probable disease. An input of about 0.5 to 1 ug of RNA was subjected to reverse transcription using random hexamers. The amplification used immunoSEQ multiplex PCR on TCR beta CDR3; it spanned 54 Vbeta and 13 Jbeta. TCRdb re-called the immunoSEQ multiplex PCR reads through MiXCR, storing one row per CDR3 protein. The sample carries under 300,000 distinct CDR3 sequences, 90% to 96% recorded once. Germline loops: CDR1 SEHNR, CDR2 FQNEAQ (reference sequence). With 6 bases removed from V and 4 bases from J, the gap between germline ends came to 13 bases. This CDR3 has 14 amino acids.

This sequence was found in a human donor with Susac syndrome. The sample comprised CD4+ T cells from PBMCs. V usage is TRBV7-9 and J usage is TRBJ1-5, with a tentative D call TRBD1 (5 bases). CDR3 bases: TGTGCCAGCAGTTCCCAGGGAGTAAATCAGCCCCAGCATTTT. This translates into CASSSQGVNQPQHF.